Shown below are 29 T cell receptor beta chains from a single sample sequenced in a study of glioma-infiltrating T cells. Using RNA template, CDR3s of TCR alpha and beta were amplified with iRepertoire arm-PCR. TCRdb processed the multiplex PCR reads anew with MiXCR; each CDR3 protein has one entry. In the table there are some 190,000 distinct CDR3 sequences, around 30% of which are singletons. The sample was glioma tissue, nonneoplastic brain tissue, or PBMCs (not recorded which). Source of these receptors: a human donor with low-grade glioma or glioblastoma, undergoing nonglioma brain surgery, or in good health (not recorded which).

The chain recombines TRBV4-3 with TRBJ2-1; TRBD2 matches at 7 bases. The CDR3 is made up of 16 amino acids. The germline V gene encodes CDR1 LGHNA and CDR2 YSLEER. Trimming at V came to 1 base and at J to 5 bases, leaving 8 bases not matched to a gene. In nucleotides, the CDR3 is TGCGCCAGCAGCCAAGGGGGGGAGGGGAGGAACAATGAGCAGTTCTTC. As protein: CASSQGGEGRNNEQFF.

This clonotype has only a few counts. The chain links TRBV30 to TRBJ1-2; TRBD1 agrees at 11 bases. Losses at the gene ends were 2 bases for V and 8 bases for J; bases not matched to a gene: 7. The CDR3 consists of 14 residues. Per the germline V gene, CDR1 is GTSNPN and CDR2 is SVGIG (reference sequence). This CDR3 reads CAWSKDRGRIGYTF. The CDR3 nucleotides are TGTGCCTGGAGTAAGGACAGGGGGCGTATAGGCTACACCTTC. The full variable domain, rest sourced from reference TRBV30 and TRBJ1-2, is SQTIHQWPATLVQPVGSPLSLECTVEGTSNPNLYWYRQAAGRGLQLLFYSVGIGQISSEVPQNLSASRPQDRQFILSSKKLLLSDSGFYLCAWSKDRGRIGYTFGSGTRLTVV.

This clonotype was found many times. The genes are TRBV7-2 and TRBJ2-7; 9 positions agree with TRBD1. Trimming at V came to 3 bases and at J to 3 bases, leaving 3 bases not matched to a gene. There are 14 residues in the CDR3. Germline V lookup: CDR1 SGHTA, CDR2 FQGNSA. The CDR3 protein is CASSLETGGYEQYF. CDR3 sequence (DNA): TGTGCCAGCAGCTTGGAGACAGGGGGCTACGAGCAGTACTTC. The full variable domain, with the rest looked up from reference TRBV7-2 and TRBJ2-7, is GAGVSQSPSNKVTEKGKDVELRCDPISGHTALYWYRQSLGQGLEFLIYFQGNSAPDKSGLPSDRFSAERTGGSVSTLTIQRTQQEDSAVYLCASSLETGGYEQYFGPGTRLTVT.

In the case of this clonotype: An end of the junction does not agree with germline; a read error may underlie this. V and J are TRBV27 and TRBJ2-7, with D tentatively TRBD2 (5 bases). The CDR3 length is 15 residues. CDR1 and CDR2 from the germline V gene are MNHEY and SMNVEV (reference sequence). Written as DNA, the CDR3 is TGTGCCAGCAGTTTTTTGAGTGGGGTCGACTACGAGCAGTGCTTC. It yields the protein CASSFLSGVDYEQCF.

The sample holds many counts of this clonotype. The chain has TRBV27 and TRBJ1-1, with D maybe TRBD1 (6 bases). CDR3 length equals 14 residues. The germline V gene encodes CDR1 MNHEY and CDR2 SMNVEV (reference sequence). V lost 6 bases and J lost 0, with 11 bases in between. The CDR3 nucleotides are TGTGCCAGCAGGGAGACAGGTATGAACACTGAAGCTTTCTTT. It is translated as CASRETGMNTEAFF.

This clonotype was recorded many times. The chain links TRBV12-3 or TRBV12-4 to TRBJ2-5, with TRBD1 matching over 7 bases. V dropped 5 bases and J dropped 5; count of bases not matched to a gene: 2. The length of the CDR3 is 12 residues. Written as DNA, the CDR3 is TGTGCCAGCAGTCGCAGGGGGGAGACCCAGTACTTC. This translates into CASSRRGETQYF.

The chain combines TRBV10-3 with TRBJ2-7; the match to TRBD2 covers 12 bases. Germline CDR1 ENHRY, CDR2 SYGVKD. The V gene end was trimmed by 7 bases and the J gene end by 5 bases; junction bases not matched to a gene: 3. The CDR3 is 13 amino acids. The CDR3, as DNA: TGTGCCATCAATACTAGCGGGAGGAACGAGCAGTACTTC. Translating it yields CAINTSGRNEQYF.

Note on this clonotype: This may be a read error: a much more frequent sequence differs by one nucleotide. The V gene is TRBV4-1, the J gene TRBJ2-7; D ambiguous. Germline loops: CDR1 MGHRA, CDR2 YSYEKL. CDR3 length equals 15 residues. The CDR3 protein is CASTQGPFVGVKQYF. The CDR3 coding sequence is TGCGCCAGCACCCAAGGCCCCTTTGTTGGTGTCAAGCAGTACTTC.

This rearrangement joins TRBV30 to TRBJ2-3, with 9 bases lining up with TRBD2. The germline CDR1 and CDR2 sequences are GTSNPN and SVGIG (reference sequence). CDR3 size: 14 residues. J lost 2 bases, V lost 3 bases, and 3 bases had no gene match. The DNA for the CDR3 is TGTGCCTGGAGGAGGACTAGCGCCACAGATACGCAGTATTTT. It yields the protein CAWRRTSATDTQYF.

This clonotype was observed at least ten times. The V and J genes are TRBV19 and TRBJ2-3, with 7 bases identical to TRBD1. Germline CDR1 LNHDA, CDR2 SQIVND (reference sequence). The CDR3 is 14 residues long. With 5 bases clipped from V and 3 bases from J, the junction kept 5 bases outside the gene matches. The CDR3 reads CASSSSDRTDTQYF. DNA for the CDR3: TGTGCCAGTAGTTCCTCGGACAGGACAGATACGCAGTATTTT.

With regard to this clonotype: One end of the junction does not line up with germline, which may come from a read error. The J gene is TRBJ1-5, the V gene TRBV27, with TRBD1 matching over 9 bases. The CDR3 spans 15 residues. CDR1 and CDR2 (germline): MNHEY, SMNVEV (reference sequence). Here the CDR3 reads CASSTGGGGDKPQHF. DNA for the CDR3: TGTGCAAGCAGCACAGGGGGCGGAGGAGATAAGCCCCAGCATTTT.

The J gene is TRBJ2-3, the V gene TRBV12-5, with D possibly being TRBD1 or TRBD2 (5 bases each). CDR1 LGHNT and CDR2 FRNRAP come from the germline V gene. V was clipped by 7 bases and J by 4 bases, with 15 bases between them. The CDR3 totals 14 residues. In DNA, the CDR3 is TGTGCTAGTGACCCGGGACCCAACGCAGATACGCAGTATTTT. Translation: CASDPGPNADTQYF. Drawing the rest from reference TRBV12-5 and TRBJ2-3, the complete variable domain is DARVTQTPRHKVTEMGQEVTMRCQPILGHNTVFWYRQTMMQGLELLAYFRNRAPLDDSGMPKDRFSAEMPDATLATLKIQPSEPRDSAVYFCASDPGPNADTQYFGPGTRLTVL.

In its sample, this clonotype was seen many times. This rearrangement joins TRBV27 to TRBJ1-1, with 8 bases aligning to TRBD1. Germline CDR1 reads MNHEY; CDR2 reads SMNVEV (reference sequence). J gave up 5 bases and V 4 bases, and 6 bases lay outside the gene matches. CDR3 length: 14 residues. CDR3 loop: CASSYRQGRTEAFF. DNA for the CDR3: TGTGCCAGCAGTTATCGACAGGGGAGAACTGAAGCTTTCTTT.

This chain connects TRBV6-1 to TRBJ2-1, with a weak D call TRBD1 (5 bases). Germline values: CDR1 MNHNS, CDR2 SASEGT. Trimming left V 8 bases short and J 8 bases short, with 19 bases between. This CDR3 region has 14 residues. The chain's CDR3 is CASWGGPAIYEQFF. The CDR3 DNA follows: TGTGCCAGCTGGGGCGGCCCTGCGATTTATGAGCAGTTCTTC.

In the case of this clonotype: A much bigger clone sits one base away, suggesting this may be a read error. The chain uses TRBV7-9 and TRBJ2-1; 9 bases are shared with TRBD2. The CDR3 runs to 15 residues. The V gene's germline CDR1 is SEHNR and CDR2 FQNEAQ (reference sequence). CDR3 coding DNA: TGTGCCAGCAGCTTCGCGGGAGGGGGCCACAATGAGCAGTCCTTC. This sequence encodes CASSFAGGGHNEQSF.

Worth noting for this clonotype: The junction shows a germline mismatch at one end, possibly a read error. V usage is TRBV27 and J usage is TRBJ2-1; no reliable D call. This CDR3 region has 16 residues. Per the germline V gene, CDR1 is MNHEY and CDR2 is SMNVEV (reference sequence). The CDR3: CASRAASVNSYNEQFF. CDR3 sequence (DNA): TGTGCCAGCAGAGCTGCGAGCGTGAACTCCTACAACGAGCAGTTCTTC.

Many counts were recorded for this clonotype. The chain carries TRBV7-9 and TRBJ1-5; TRBD1 aligns across 7 bases. The CDR3 has 15 amino acids. The germline V gene has CDR1 SEHNR and CDR2 FQNEAQ (reference sequence). The J segment lost 5 bases and the V segment lost 1 base, leaving 5 bases of the junction unmatched. CDR3 in amino acids: CASSLGQGQDQPQHF. The CDR3 bases are TGTGCCAGCAGCTTAGGACAGGGCCAAGATCAGCCCCAGCATTTT.

In the case of this clonotype: Because it lacks the conserved phenylalanine or tryptophan at the end, this CDR3 is likely a read error. This chain connects TRBV27 to TRBJ2-7; maybe TRBD2 (6 bases). V shed 8 bases and J shed 3 bases, with 20 bases lying between them. CDR3 length equals 15 residues. The germline CDR1 and CDR2 sequences are MNHEY and SMNVEV (reference sequence). This CDR3 is CASAGGGTENYEQYL. DNA for the CDR3: TGTGCCAGCGCCGGTGGGGGGACGGAGAACTACGAGCAGTACTTG.

As regards this clonotype: A much larger clone sits a single nucleotide away, making a read error possible. The chain combines TRBV3-1 with TRBJ2-3; D not resolved. Germline lookup yields CDR1 LGHDT and CDR2 YNNKEL (reference sequence). CDR3 size: 14 residues. CDR3 loop: CASRQDGSTDTQYF. The CDR3 DNA is TGTGCCAGCAGACAAGACGGCTCAACAGATACGCAGTATTTT.

The J gene is TRBJ1-1, the V gene TRBV5-6; D might be TRBD1 (5 bases). Per the germline V gene, CDR1 is SGHDT and CDR2 is YYEEEE. CDR3 size: 18 residues. Trimming removed 4 bases at V and 0 bases at J, with 22 bases between. CDR3 protein: CASSHLAGWPFLNTEAFF. Here the CDR3 DNA reads TGTGCCAGCAGCCACCTCGCAGGGTGGCCCTTCTTGAACACTGAAGCTTTCTTT.

On this clonotype: A read error is possible here, since a much larger clone lies one base away. The chain links TRBV12-3 or TRBV12-4 to TRBJ2-1; 7 bases match TRBD2. This CDR3 spans 10 amino acids. Unmatched junction bases numbered 4, after V lost 6 bases and J lost 14 bases. The CDR3 reads CASSGLEKFF. The CDR3 bases are TGTGCCAGCAGCGGACTAGAGAAGTTCTTC.

This clonotype appeared many times. In DNA, the CDR3 is TGCAGTGCTGGAACTACCTCGACGGCCTACGAGCAGTACTTC. Translation gives CSAGTTSTAYEQYF. This chain joins TRBV20-1 and TRBJ2-7; D not resolved. The CDR3 spans 14 residues. Trimming shortened V by 5 bases and J by 2 bases, and 16 bases separated the two germline ends. From germline, CDR1 is DFQATT and CDR2 SNEGSKA (reference sequence).

Concerning this clonotype: A much larger clonotype is one base distant, so this may be a read error. The chain couples TRBV7-7 to TRBJ2-2; D gene ambiguous. V was shortened by 5 bases and J by 1 base, with 14 bases between the two germline ends. CDR1 and CDR2 (germline): SSHAT, FNYEAQ (reference sequence). This CDR3 contains 16 residues. As DNA, the CDR3 is TGTGCCAGCAGCCACACAAGCAACAGGAACACCGGGGAGCTGTTTTTT. It is translated as CASSHTSNRNTGELFF.

The rearrangement links TRBV27 to TRBJ2-7; D perhaps matches TRBD2 (6 bases). Trimming pared 0 bases from V and 4 bases from J, leaving 13 bases between. From germline, CDR1 is MNHEY and CDR2 SMNVEV (reference sequence). The CDR3 contains 15 residues. CDR3 residues: CASSLSGGIGYEQYF. In DNA form, the CDR3 reads TGTGCCAGCAGTTTATCAGGCGGGATTGGGTACGAGCAGTACTTC.

This clonotype appeared many times. This chain connects TRBV6-1 to TRBJ2-5, with 14 positions matching TRBD2. Germline V gene lookup returns CDR1 MNHNS and CDR2 SASEGT. With V trimmed by 5 bases and J by 1 base, 3 bases remained unmatched. The CDR3 extends over 16 amino acids. CDR3 residues: CASSFGTSGSQETQYF. In nucleotides, the CDR3 is TGTGCCAGCAGTTTCGGGACTAGCGGGAGCCAAGAGACCCAGTACTTC.

J is TRBJ2-1 and V is TRBV20-1; D is possibly TRBD1 or TRBD2 (5 bases each). Germline lookup yields CDR1 DFQATT and CDR2 SNEGSKA (reference sequence). V lost 4 bases and J 6 bases, leaving 16 bases between the germline ends. This CDR3 is built from 14 residues. CDR3 amino acids: CSATDSSGANEQFF. The DNA for the CDR3 is TGCAGTGCTACTGACAGCTCCGGGGCCAATGAGCAGTTCTTC.

About this clonotype itself: Compared with germline, one end of the junction differs, possibly owing to a read error. V usage is TRBV7-2 and J usage is TRBJ2-1; the match to TRBD2 covers 10 bases. Looked up from germline, CDR1 is SGHTA and CDR2 is FQGNSA. CDR3 length equals 17 residues. CDR3 sequence: CASGSRAGGRSYNEQLF. The DNA of the CDR3 is TGTGCCAGCGGCTCACGAGCGGGAGGGCGGTCCTACAATGAGCAGCTCTTT.

This clonotype was picked up many times. This chain joins TRBV20-1 and TRBJ2-3, with TRBD2 matching over 9 bases. The V segment lost 3 bases and the J segment 7 bases; nucleotides outside the gene matches: 11. The CDR3 runs to 15 residues. The germline V gene encodes CDR1 DFQATT and CDR2 SNEGSKA (reference sequence). CDR3 nucleotides: TGCAGTGCTAGGGCATCCGGGACTAGCTCGAATACGCAGTATTTT. The encoded protein is CSARASGTSSNTQYF.

This clonotype was counted many times. This chain uses TRBV7-2 with TRBJ1-6; 7 positions match TRBD1. The CDR3 covers 16 residues. In germline, CDR1 is SGHTA, CDR2 FQGNSA. V trimming: 1 base; J trimming: 7 bases; junction bases outside the gene matches: 7. Written as DNA, the CDR3 is TGTGCCAGCAGCTTAGGAGGAACAGGGGTCAATTCACCCCTCCACTTT. Translation: CASSLGGTGVNSPLHF.